Below, 30 T cell receptor beta chains from the same sample are listed, as sequenced in a study of OX40 agonist ivuxolimab in advanced cancers. TCRdb's copy holds only in-frame clones and misses some; the assay was immunoSEQ multiplex PCR. The sample consists of tens of thousands of clones, over 70% of them appearing once. Material: CD4+ or CD8+ T cells sorted from blood, obtained in a trial of the OX40 agonist ivuxolimab. The receptor source for this set is an adult with an advanced solid tumor such as melanoma, head and neck, liver or kidney cancer.

This clone appeared once. The rearrangement links TRBV10-3 to TRBJ1-5, with 7 bases fitting TRBD1. CDR1 ENHRY and CDR2 SYGVKD come from the germline V gene. V gave up 3 bases and J gave up 5 bases; unmatched junction bases: 7. The CDR3 is 15 amino acids. The CDR3 nucleotides read TGTGCCATCAGTGAACGGACAGGTACTGATCAGCCCCAGCATTTT. It encodes CAISERTGTDQPQHF.

About this clone: Additional DNA sequences in this sample encode the identical CDR3. The V call is TRBV30, the J call TRBJ1-5; the D is unclear. V was shortened by 0 bases and J by 3 bases, with 12 bases between the two germline ends. CDR1 is GTSNPN and CDR2 is SVGIG in the germline V gene (reference sequence). This CDR3 is 15 amino acids long. CDR3 sequence (DNA): TGTGCCTGGAGTGTAGTTGGGCGGAACAATCAGCCCCAGCATTTT. Translating gives CAWSVVGRNNQPQHF.

The table lists this clone with a few counts. This rearrangement joins TRBV7-2 to TRBJ2-7; D is ambiguous. The ends were cut back, 4 bases at V and 2 bases at J, with 9 bases in the middle. The germline V gene encodes CDR1 SGHTA and CDR2 FQGNSA. The CDR3 totals 13 residues. The CDR3 bases are TGTGCCAGCAGCTCAGGACGGGCCTACGAGCAGTACTTC. Its protein is CASSSGRAYEQYF. The whole variable domain, remainder taken from reference TRBV7-2 and TRBJ2-7, is GAGVSQSPSNKVTEKGKDVELRCDPISGHTALYWYRQSLGQGLEFLIYFQGNSAPDKSGLPSDRFSAERTGGSVSTLTIQRTQQEDSAVYLCASSSGRAYEQYFGPGTRLTVT.

The chain combines TRBV7-3 with TRBJ2-2, with D perhaps matching TRBD1 (5 bases). The V and J ends lost 0 bases and 7 bases respectively, with 9 bases between them. Per germline, CDR1 SGHTA and CDR2 FQGTGA. The CDR3 totals 14 residues. Written as DNA, the CDR3 is TGTGCCAGCAGCTTAACTGGGGCGAGCGGGGAGCTGTTTTTT. Translation: CASSLTGASGELFF. Looking up the rest from reference TRBV7-3 and TRBJ2-2 gives the full variable domain: GAGVSQTPSNKVTEKGKYVELRCDPISGHTALYWYRQSLGQGPEFLIYFQGTGAADDSGLPNDRFFAVRPEGSVSTLKIQRTERGDSAVYLCASSLTGASGELFFGEGSRLTVL.

The chain links TRBV6-5 to TRBJ1-1; 7 bases map to TRBD1. The CDR3 covers 13 residues. In germline, CDR1 is MNHEY, CDR2 SVGAGI. V gave up 7 bases and J gave up 2 bases; unmatched junction bases: 4. In nucleotides, the CDR3 is TGTGCCAGCAAAACAGGGGCAAACACTGAAGCTTTCTTT. Its protein is CASKTGANTEAFF.

The V call is TRBV9, the J call TRBJ2-1; D perhaps matches TRBD1 (6 bases). CDR1 is SGDLS and CDR2 is YYNGEE in the germline V gene. This CDR3 region has 13 residues. The V and J ends lost 2 bases and 7 bases respectively, with 10 bases between them. CDR3 residues: CASSVGQLNEQFF. CDR3 DNA sequence: TGTGCCAGCAGCGTTGGACAGCTGAATGAGCAGTTCTTC.

This clone came up many times. Other DNA sequences in the same sample also yield this CDR3. This rearrangement joins TRBV19 to TRBJ1-1; no reliable D call. Germline V gene data show CDR1 as LNHDA and CDR2 as SQIVND (reference sequence). The CDR3 loop spans 13 amino acids. The V end was cut by 2 bases, the J end by 2 bases, with 6 bases between. CDR3 nucleotide sequence: TGTGCCAGTAGTATACGGATAAACACTGAAGCTTTCTTT. Its translation is CASSIRINTEAFF.

The rearrangement uses TRBV7-6 and TRBJ2-1; the match to TRBD1 covers 8 bases. CDR1 is SGHVS and CDR2 is FNYEAQ in the germline V gene. This CDR3 is 13 amino acids long. V gave up 5 bases and J gave up 6 bases; unmatched junction bases: 3. CDR3 DNA: TGTGCCAGCAGCCCCGGGACAGGCAATGAGCAGTTCTTC. Its protein is CASSPGTGNEQFF.

The chain combines TRBV27 with TRBJ2-3; D ambiguous. Per germline, CDR1 MNHEY and CDR2 SMNVEV (reference sequence). The length of the CDR3 is 15 residues. The germline V and J ends were trimmed by 3 bases and 5 bases, with 15 bases remaining between them. CDR3 loop: CASSFAITRRDTQYF. The CDR3 DNA reads as TGTGCCAGCAGTTTTGCCATCACCCGGAGAGATACGCAGTATTTT.

This chain uses TRBV11-3 with TRBJ2-2; the D gene is possibly TRBD1 (7 bases). The V gene's germline CDR1 is SGHNT and CDR2 YENEEA. The V end was cut by 0 bases, the J end by 3 bases, with 14 bases between. The length of the CDR3 is 17 residues. The CDR3 protein is CASSLDRGTEDTGELFF. As DNA, the CDR3 is TGTGCCAGCAGCTTAGATCGCGGGACAGAGGACACCGGGGAGCTGTTTTTT. Full variable domain (outside the CDR3, taken from reference TRBV11-3 and TRBJ2-2): EAGVVQSPRYKIIEKKQPVAFWCNPISGHNTLYWYLQNLGQGPELLIRYENEEAVDDSQLPKDRFSAERLKGVDSTLKIQPAELGDSAVYLCASSLDRGTEDTGELFFGEGSRLTVL.

The rearrangement links TRBV4-1 to TRBJ2-2, with D maybe TRBD1 (5 bases). This CDR3 has 16 residues. Trimming took off 6 bases at V and 0 bases at J, with 14 bases between the two ends. CDR1 is MGHRA and CDR2 is YSYEKL in the germline V gene. CDR3 nucleotide sequence: TGCGCCAGCAGAATGGGTAAACAGGCGAACACCGGGGAGCTGTTTTTT. It specifies CASRMGKQANTGELFF.

The chain combines TRBV6-1 with TRBJ1-6; no firm D call. Germline V gene lookup returns CDR1 MNHNS and CDR2 SASEGT. The CDR3 contains 15 residues. The germline V and J ends were trimmed by 2 bases and 0 bases, with 5 bases remaining between them. The CDR3 DNA sequence: TGTGCCAGCAGTGAATCAGGCTCCTATAATTCACCCCTCCACTTT. This codes for CASSESGSYNSPLHF.

V and J are TRBV29-1 and TRBJ2-7; no clear D. The CDR3 totals 14 residues. From germline, CDR1 is SQVTM and CDR2 ANQGSEA. V was cut by 7 bases and J by 0 bases, with 16 bases left in between. CDR3 bases: TGCAGCGCTAAAGTAAGCGTCGGCTCCTACGAGCAGTACTTC. The encoded protein is CSAKVSVGSYEQYF.

The chain combines TRBV18 with TRBJ2-1; D is possibly TRBD1 or TRBD2 (5 bases each). Germline CDR1 KGHSH, CDR2 LQKENI. Deletions cut 2 bases from V and 7 bases from J, with 15 bases between. This CDR3 region has 15 residues. The CDR3 bases are TGTGCCAGCTCACCAGCAACCGGGGCGCGGAATGAGCAGTTCTTC. It specifies CASSPATGARNEQFF.

The chain uses TRBV6-6 and TRBJ1-5, with D maybe TRBD1 (6 bases). Trimming removed 6 bases at V and 3 bases at J, with 15 bases between. Germline CDR1 and CDR2: MNHNY and SVGAGI (reference sequence). CDR3 length equals 15 residues. Here the CDR3 reads CASSDDRSFNQPQHF. CDR3 bases: TGTGCCAGCAGCGACGACAGGTCCTTCAATCAGCCCCAGCATTTT.

The genes are TRBV5-6 and TRBJ2-7; TRBD2 aligns across 13 bases. CDR1 SGHDT and CDR2 YYEEEE come from the germline V gene. V trimming: 4 bases; J trimming: 10 bases; junction bases outside the gene matches: 8. This CDR3 has 14 residues. The CDR3 coding sequence is TGTGCCAGCAGCCAAATACTAGCGGGAGGGGTCCAGTACTTC. Protein product: CASSQILAGGVQYF. The full variable domain, in which reference TRBV5-6 and TRBJ2-7 provide the parts outside the CDR3, is DAGVTQSPTHLIKTRGQQVTLRCSPKSGHDTVSWYQQALGQGPQFIFQYYEEEERQRGNFPDRFSGHQFPNYSSELNVNALLLGDSALYLCASSQILAGGVQYFGPGTRLTVT.

The V and J genes are TRBV7-9 and TRBJ2-2; 7 bases map to TRBD1. The CDR3 length is 14 residues. The germline gives CDR1 SEHNR, CDR2 FQNEAQ (reference sequence). Trimming at V came to 6 bases and at J to 4 bases, leaving 5 bases not matched to a gene. The CDR3 is CASRPGTATGELFF. CDR3 nucleotides: TGTGCCAGCAGACCCGGGACAGCCACCGGGGAGCTGTTTTTT.

This clone has only a few counts. This chain uses TRBV20-1 with TRBJ1-6; D unresolved. This CDR3 comprises 11 residues. V was pared by 6 bases and J by 16 bases, with 16 bases between. The germline V gene encodes CDR1 DFQATT and CDR2 SNEGSKA (reference sequence). This CDR3 is CSAQNFGPLHF. The CDR3 region has the DNA TGCAGTGCGCAAAACTTCGGACCACTCCACTTT.

The chain employs TRBV4-1 and TRBJ1-1, with D unclear. This CDR3 has 16 residues. V lost 2 bases, J lost 1 base, and 14 bases lay in between. Germline CDR1 MGHRA, CDR2 YSYEKL. The DNA for the CDR3 is TGCGCCAGCAGCCAAAGATTAGGGCTAGGGAACACTGAAGCTTTCTTT. Its protein is CASSQRLGLGNTEAFF.

The V and J genes are TRBV7-3 and TRBJ1-6; D ambiguous. The V end lost 0 bases, the J end lost 7 bases, and 4 bases lay between the germline ends. There are 13 residues in the CDR3. Per the germline V gene, CDR1 is SGHTA and CDR2 is FQGTGA. The CDR3, as DNA: TGTGCCAGCAGCTTAACCCCAAATTCACCCCTCCACTTT. It translates to CASSLTPNSPLHF.

This chain uses TRBV6-5 with TRBJ1-2; D may be TRBD1 (5 bases). Trimming stripped 5 bases from V and 4 bases from J, with 14 bases between. The CDR3 covers 14 residues. From germline, CDR1 is MNHEY and CDR2 SVGAGI. The CDR3 is CASSGRGTSYGYTF. CDR3 bases: TGTGCCAGCAGTGGTCGGGGGACCTCCTATGGCTACACCTTC.

The genes are TRBV7-2 and TRBJ2-7; TRBD2 agrees at 9 bases. There are 13 residues in the CDR3. Germline V gene sequence: CDR1 SGHTA, CDR2 FQGNSA. The V segment lost 5 bases and the J segment 2 bases; nucleotides outside the gene matches: 1. CDR3 amino acids: CASSPSGTYEQYF. CDR3 bases: TGTGCCAGCAGCCCTAGCGGGACCTACGAGCAGTACTTC.

As regards this clone: This specimen includes other DNA sequences encoding the same CDR3. The gene calls are TRBV5-1 and TRBJ2-5; 12 bases fit TRBD2. V dropped 4 bases and J dropped 5; count of bases not matched to a gene: 3. The CDR3 is 14 residues long. CDR1 SGHRS and CDR2 YFSETQ come from the germline V gene. The CDR3 loop reads CASSLAGGQETQYF. DNA for the CDR3: TGCGCCAGCAGCCTAGCGGGGGGGCAGGAGACCCAGTACTTC.

J is TRBJ2-1 and V is TRBV9; D unresolved. Germline V gene lookup returns CDR1 SGDLS and CDR2 YYNGEE. There are 16 residues in the CDR3. V was cut by 0 bases and J by 1 base, with 11 bases left in between. The CDR3 nucleotides read TGTGCCAGCAGCGTAGCTGGCCTCGGATCCTACAATGAGCAGTTCTTC. Residues: CASSVAGLGSYNEQFF.

The chain combines TRBV6-6 with TRBJ2-1, with D perhaps matching TRBD1 (6 bases). The CDR3 has 16 amino acids. Germline CDR1 is MNHNY and CDR2 is SVGAGI (reference sequence). Trimming cost V 11 bases and J 0 bases, with 20 bases left between them. The CDR3 region is CAETGVGMSSYNEQFF. The CDR3 DNA reads as TGTGCCGAGACAGGAGTTGGCATGAGCTCCTACAATGAGCAGTTCTTC.

A note on this clone: The junction differs from germline at one of its ends, possibly a read error. V and J are TRBV19 and TRBJ2-1; possible D gene TRBD1, 6 bases. Germline values: CDR1 LNHDA, CDR2 SQIVND (reference sequence). This CDR3 is 14 amino acids long. This CDR3 is CASRIGGSVNEQFF. Here the CDR3 DNA reads TGTGCCAGTAGAATAGGGGGTAGCGTCAATGAGCAGTTCTTC.

A few counts support this clone. A junction end diverges from the germline sequence, so it may reflect a read error. In the same sample, other DNA sequences code for this CDR3. The rearrangement joins TRBV11-2 to TRBJ2-7; D may be TRBD1 (5 bases). The germline V gene encodes CDR1 SGHAT and CDR2 FQNNGV. The CDR3 loop spans 15 amino acids. For the CDR3, the DNA is TGCGCCAGCAGCCAAGCAACAGGTGGGGCCTACGAGCAGTACTTC. Its protein is CASSQATGGAYEQYF.

The chain employs TRBV7-3 and TRBJ2-2; TRBD1 is a possible D gene (5 bases). The length of the CDR3 is 12 residues. Germline loops: CDR1 SGHTA, CDR2 FQGTGA. Between the trimmed V and J ends, which lost 5 bases and 10 bases, there was a span of 11 bases. The CDR3 reads CASSKGNEELFF. DNA for the CDR3: TGTGCCAGCAGCAAGGGGAATGAGGAGCTGTTTTTT. Variable domain in full (rest from reference TRBV7-3 and TRBJ2-2): GAGVSQTPSNKVTEKGKYVELRCDPISGHTALYWYRQSLGQGPEFLIYFQGTGAADDSGLPNDRFFAVRPEGSVSTLKIQRTERGDSAVYLCASSKGNEELFFGEGSRLTVL.

The chain couples TRBV25-1 to TRBJ2-3; maybe TRBD2 (6 bases). Germline V gene lookup returns CDR1 MGHDK and CDR2 SYGVNS. This CDR3 has 15 amino acids. With 6 bases removed from V and 5 bases from J, the gap between germline ends came to 18 bases. The chain's CDR3 is CASSQPGLTEDTQYF. In DNA form, the CDR3 reads TGTGCCAGCAGCCAACCGGGACTTACAGAAGATACGCAGTATTTT. Full variable domain (outside the CDR3, taken from reference TRBV25-1 and TRBJ2-3): EADIYQTPRYLVIGTGKKITLECSQTMGHDKMYWYQQDPGMELHLIHYSYGVNSTEKGDLSSESTVSRIRTEHFPLTLESARPSHTSQYLCASSQPGLTEDTQYFGPGTRLTVL.

The chain links TRBV5-4 to TRBJ2-7, with D perhaps matching TRBD2 (6 bases). Germline CDR1 is SGHNT and CDR2 is YYREEE (reference sequence). Trimming shortened V by 0 bases and J by 3 bases, and 7 bases separated the two germline ends. The CDR3 sequence is 13 residues long. CDR3 sequence: CASSLGGVYEQYF. CDR3 DNA sequence: TGTGCCAGCAGCTTGGGGGGGGTCTACGAGCAGTACTTC. Combining the CDR3 with reference TRBV5-4 and TRBJ2-7 gives the whole variable domain ETGVTQSPTHLIKTRGQQVTLRCSSQSGHNTVSWYQQALGQGPQFIFQYYREEENGRGNFPPRFSGLQFPNYSSELNVNALELDDSALYLCASSLGGVYEQYFGPGTRLTVT.